This TCR beta chain stems from a study of identifying expanded T cells in peripheral blood. The V and J ends lost 2 bases and 2 bases respectively, with 9 bases between them. Germline V gene data show CDR1 as SGHRS and CDR2 as YFSETQ. CDR3 length equals 14 residues. This table comes from immunoSEQ multiplex PCR, and its TCRdb copy is limited to in-frame clones, with some not included. This table has approximately 97,000 clones, about 91% appearing once. Healthy donors had no documented immune events, such as infections, while sampled. The chain employs TRBV5-1 and TRBJ2-3; D might be TRBD1 (5 bases). The sample was blood. The sequence derives from a person aged 18-69 years in good health. CDR3 nucleotide sequence: TGCGCCAGCAGCTTAGACAGATACACAGATACGCAGTATTTT. This sequence encodes CASSLDRYTDTQYF.